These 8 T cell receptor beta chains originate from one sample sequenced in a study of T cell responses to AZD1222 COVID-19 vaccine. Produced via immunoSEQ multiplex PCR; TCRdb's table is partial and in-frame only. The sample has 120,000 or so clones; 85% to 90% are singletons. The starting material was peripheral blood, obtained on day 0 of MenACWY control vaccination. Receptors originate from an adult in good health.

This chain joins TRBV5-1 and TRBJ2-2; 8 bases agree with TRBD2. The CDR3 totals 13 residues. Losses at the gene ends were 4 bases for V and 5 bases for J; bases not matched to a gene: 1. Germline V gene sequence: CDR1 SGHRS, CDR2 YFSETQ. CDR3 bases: TGCGCCAGCAGCCCGGGAGGGACCGGGGAGCTGTTTTTT. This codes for CASSPGGTGELFF.

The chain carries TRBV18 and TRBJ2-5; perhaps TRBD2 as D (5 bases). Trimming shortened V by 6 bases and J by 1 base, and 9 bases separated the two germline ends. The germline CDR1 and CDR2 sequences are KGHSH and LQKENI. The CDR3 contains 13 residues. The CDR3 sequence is CASSGEGQETQYF. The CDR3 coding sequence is TGTGCCAGCTCGGGCGAGGGCCAAGAGACCCAGTACTTC.

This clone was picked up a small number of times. The CDR3 spells CASSSGGPGTQYF. The CDR3 DNA is TGTGCCAGCAGCTCGGGAGGCCCGGGGACCCAGTACTTC. The chain is built from TRBV5-5 and TRBJ2-5; 7 nucleotides line up with TRBD2. This CDR3 contains 13 residues. Unmatched junction bases numbered 6, after V lost 3 bases and J lost 7 bases. Germline lookup yields CDR1 SGHKS and CDR2 YYEKEE (reference sequence).

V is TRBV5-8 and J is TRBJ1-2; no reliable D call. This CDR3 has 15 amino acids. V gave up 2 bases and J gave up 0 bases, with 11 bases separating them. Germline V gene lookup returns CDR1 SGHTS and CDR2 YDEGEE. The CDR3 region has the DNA TGTGCCAGCAGCTTCGTGGGGTCAGCTAACTATGGCTACACCTTC. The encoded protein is CASSFVGSANYGYTF.

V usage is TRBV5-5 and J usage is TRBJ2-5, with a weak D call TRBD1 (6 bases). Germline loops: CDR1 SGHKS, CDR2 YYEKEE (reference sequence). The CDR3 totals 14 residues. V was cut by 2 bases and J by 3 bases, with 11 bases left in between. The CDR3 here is CASSLGSGEETQYF. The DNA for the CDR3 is TGTGCCAGCAGCTTAGGATCAGGGGAAGAGACCCAGTACTTC.

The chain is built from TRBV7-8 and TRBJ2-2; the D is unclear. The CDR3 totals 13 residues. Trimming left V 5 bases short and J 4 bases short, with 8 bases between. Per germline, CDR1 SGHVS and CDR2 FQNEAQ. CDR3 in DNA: TGTGCCAGCAGCCGCGAGCCCACCGGGGAGCTGTTTTTT. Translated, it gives CASSREPTGELFF.

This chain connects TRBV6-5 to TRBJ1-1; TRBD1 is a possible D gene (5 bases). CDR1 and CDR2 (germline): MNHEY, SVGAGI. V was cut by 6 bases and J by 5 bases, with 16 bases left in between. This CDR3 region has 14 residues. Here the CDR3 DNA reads TGTGCCAGCAGGACGCAGGGAGGAAGGACTGAAGCTTTCTTT. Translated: CASRTQGGRTEAFF.

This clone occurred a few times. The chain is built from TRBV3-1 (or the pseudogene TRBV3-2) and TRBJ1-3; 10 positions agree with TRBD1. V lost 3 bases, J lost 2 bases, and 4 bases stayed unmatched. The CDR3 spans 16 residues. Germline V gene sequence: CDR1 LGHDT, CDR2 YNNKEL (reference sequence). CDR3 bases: TGTGCCAGCAGCCATCGGGACAGGGGCACTGGAAACACCATATATTTT. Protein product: CASSHRDRGTGNTIYF.